The TCR beta chain described here comes from a study of shared clonotypes between healthy human individuals (TCRdb year 2020). About the study as a whole: Two women and a few men aged 18 to 49 years were included in the cohort. Libraries were prepared and TCR repertoires were sequenced by different laboratories using diverse techniques, in order to increase sequencing depth and limit assay-specific biases. To estimate repertoire size and how much clonotype sharing occurs between individuals, the study deeply sequenced the blood TCR repertoires of five healthy adults. Per donor, leukapheresis produced somewhere between about 0.94 and 8.9 billion PBMCs. For each donor, CD4 naive and CD4 memory were each run on three plates, CD8 naive on two plates, and CD8 memory on one plate.

Study-wide findings and limitations: About 4.5% of naive CD4, 3.5% of naive CD8, approximately 2.2% of memory CD4, and about 0.4% of memory CD8 clonotypes were shared across a few donors. Sampling was restricted to blood, and TCR repertoires in tissue are likely to differ from TCR repertoires in blood. Naive subsets generally had larger estimated clonotype richness than memory subsets. Clonotypes shared by all four sorted-subset donors showed higher generation probabilities than non-shared clonotypes. Pairwise subsampling indicated that sequencing depth was expected to affect the degree of clonotype sharing among donors. The genetic and exposure-history diversity represented was limited by the small number of donors. Incomplete sequencing was indicated by rarefaction of sorted-subset datasets, despite the large sequencing depth.

Donors were healthy HIV-negative adults with no recently reported acute infections or vaccinations. Every donor was a Caucasian adult residing in Nashville, Tennessee, USA. CD4+ T cells were enriched by magnetic negative selection; naive cells were then positively selected on CD45RA, and the negative fraction formed the memory subset. Blood was collected by leukapheresis, and PBMCs were isolated by Ficoll-Histopaque density gradient centrifugation and then cryopreserved in liquid nitrogen vapor phase. Analytical flow cytometry was used to check the purity and quantity of each magnetically sorted T cell population. Genomic DNA was isolated from each sorted fraction and quantified by UV absorbance on a Nanodrop 2000c. The germline V gene (reference sequence) supplies CDR1 GTSNPN and CDR2 SVGIG. The CDR3 runs 13 residues from the cysteine to the phenylalanine. Only CDR3 DNA is held: 39 bases, read in frame from base 1. V was cut back by 7 bases and J by 5 bases, leaving a gap of 17 bases between them.

Remarks on this clone: Which antigen it targets is not known. Nothing much larger sits one base from this clone, and base qualities are not available.

Using the deep immunoSEQ assay, multiplex PCR amplified TCR CDR3 regions from genomic DNA. Extracted genomic DNA from each cell subset was distributed evenly across all wells of several immunoSEQ 96-well plates, and each plate was treated as a replicate. For sorted subsets, 200 to 250 ng of genomic DNA, equivalent to roughly 33,000 T cell genomes, went into each replicate PCR. The purified libraries were quantified using a Qubit 3.0 fluorometer, sized with a Bioanalyzer 2100, and then quantified again using the KAPA Library Quantification kit. Every immunoSEQ 96-well plate was sequenced on a separate single-read 150-cycle Illumina NextSeq 550 flow cell. The source study handled its data this way. Because the immunoSEQ output held only junctional sequences and lacked quality scores, the filtering could not match the filtering applied to full-length reads. To assign V/J genes and CDR3, sequences were annotated against IMGT germline references using PyIR, a Python wrapper for IgBLAST v1.9. Any read was removed if the V/J assignment was weak (E-value above 1e-6), the CDR3 was missing, or the read contained stop codons, out-of-frame junctions, or ambiguous translated residues. V3J clonotypes were defined as sequences sharing an identical inferred V gene, J gene, and CDR3 amino acid sequence. Percentage overlap between repertoires was calculated by dividing the number of shared unique clonotypes by the size of the smaller repertoire. Three approaches were used to assess repertoire richness: RTK rarefaction, the Chao1 estimator, and Recon v2.1 estimates of unobserved clonotypes. For all TCRbeta clonotypes obtained by the gDNA method from a few donors, generation probabilities were computed with OLGA. In TCRdb, the immuneACCESS table is reduced to in-frame sequences with V and J assigned. These tables do not hold every clone; where another copy was compared, an unresolved V gene accounts for under half, and the others remain unexplained. The DNA was the basis for D and trimming; V, J and clone size are from that table. This sample comprises 2 million to 3 million clones, over 85% of them detected only once. About 0.34% of the sample is held by the ten biggest clonotypes.

Sequenced sample: naive CD4+ T cells from PBMCs. What the cell subset or site label conveys for this sample: CD45RA+ positively selected. The sequence joins TRBV30 to TRBJ1-2; perhaps TRBD1 is the D gene, with 6 bases matching. The receptor's source is a man younger than 35 in good health. Some clones in this sample may be carry-over from other donors' samples. This receptor has the CDR3 CASSEGGGYGYTF. The nucleotides are TGTGCCTCCTCAGAGGGGGGGGGATATGGCTACACCTTC.